A selection of T cell receptor beta chains follows, all from one sample in a study of vaccination effects on CD4 cells after COVID-19. The antigens for these receptors are not known. Here immunoSEQ multiplex PCR was the method, and the copy in TCRdb shows in-frame clones only, minus some. The sample has about 43,000 clones; roughly 79% are singletons. The input for sequencing was CD4+ T cells from PBMCs cultured with SARS-CoV-2 spike peptides, taken before COVID-19 vaccination. Source of these receptors: a human donor who received a COVID-19 vaccine. CDR3s leave out the opening cysteine and the closing phenylalanine or tryptophan. Each record gives: J gene, CDR3 length, V gene, CDR3 protein.

j_gene: TRBJ2-3
len: 16
v_gene: TRBV4-1
CDR3aa: ASSQSGLAGGGTDTQY

j_gene: TRBJ2-3
len: 11
v_gene: TRBV11-2
CDR3aa: ASSRGLGDTQY

j_gene: TRBJ2-5
len: 11
v_gene: TRBV7-8
CDR3aa: ASSLERGETQY

j_gene: TRBJ2-5
len: 13
v_gene: TRBV6-5
CDR3aa: ASSYDRGRQETQY

j_gene: TRBJ1-5
len: 13
v_gene: TRBV6-5
CDR3aa: ASSYTHRAGQPQH

j_gene: TRBJ2-2
len: 13
v_gene: TRBV5-4
CDR3aa: ASSPDRLYTGELF

j_gene: TRBJ2-2
len: 11
v_gene: TRBV6-5
CDR3aa: ATKDRAAGELF

j_gene: TRBJ1-2
len: 11
v_gene: TRBV6-2/TRBV6-3
CDR3aa: ASSYASGVGYT

j_gene: TRBJ1-5
len: 13
v_gene: TRBV24-1
CDR3aa: ATSAGTGGNQPQH

j_gene: TRBJ1-2
len: 13
v_gene: TRBV10-3
CDR3aa: AITLGQGAPDGYT

j_gene: TRBJ2-2
len: 11
v_gene: TRBV5-3
CDR3aa: ARRLAATGELF

j_gene: TRBJ2-5
len: 10
v_gene: TRBV3-1/TRBV3-2
CDR3aa: ASSTNQETQY

j_gene: TRBJ1-4
len: 12
v_gene: TRBV7-3
CDR3aa: ASYARDRREKLF

j_gene: TRBJ2-1
len: 11
v_gene: TRBV6-5
CDR3aa: ASSYPGHNEQF

j_gene: TRBJ2-3
len: 16
v_gene: TRBV6-1
CDR3aa: ASSELLGRRKHTDTQY

j_gene: TRBJ2-3
len: 12
v_gene: TRBV27
CDR3aa: ASSFLVGADTQY

j_gene: TRBJ1-2
len: 13
v_gene: TRBV28
CDR3aa: ASSLFLQEDYGYT